The sequence of this T cell receptor (beta chain) was determined in a study of blood T cell repertoires in COVID-19 (TCRdb year 2020). For context, the study as a whole: Samples covering the acute and convalescent phases of COVID-19 were provided by collaborators in the United States, Italy and Spain. A freely available public database, intended as a resource for researchers studying the immune response to SARS-CoV-2, is where the repertoires were released. HLA class I and class II types, where available, came from metadata supplied by the sample provider rather than from assay-based typing. The samples were drawn from two sources: the first 160 participants of the ongoing ImmuneRACE study, and fewer than 1,500 subjects contributed by 6 global collaborators. The material from the prospective study consisted of cDNA or gDNA derived from T cells, B-cell-depleted T cells, or PBMCs. Deeply sampled blood TCRbeta repertoires from subjects exposed to, actively infected with, or recovered from COVID-19 were included in the dataset. A de-identified subject ID, COVID-19 status, age in years and sex were almost always included in the sample metadata.

The study at large found these results: The amount of clinical and demographic metadata varied by source and participant and was provided uncurated.

This clone was observed a single time. Its antigen remains undetermined. No base qualities exist here, and no much larger clone lies one base off it. The immunoSEQ Assay, a bias-controlled multiplex PCR, was used to amplify TCRbeta CDR3 regions from genomic DNA. The authors processed their data as follows. The number of nucleated cells in each sample was estimated from the amplification of reference gene primers within the assay. Sequence reads were collapsed and filtered to measure the absolute abundance of every unique TCRbeta CDR3 rearrangement. For each sample, productive Simpson clonality was calculated as the square root of Simpson's diversity index across productive rearrangements. The table comes from immuneACCESS by way of TCRdb, which keeps in-frame sequences with V and J called. Part of the clones is missing from these tables; in studies checked, under half for an unresolved V gene and the rest for unknown reasons. D and trimming were read from the DNA, whereas the V and J calls and clone size are those reported in that table. Within this sample are 150,000 to 200,000 clones, with about 83% of them counted one time only. Of the sample, around 13% is held by the ten largest clones.

The CDR3 starts with the cysteine, ends with the phenylalanine, and has 11 residues. CDR3 DNA is the only sequence kept; it has 33 bases, read in frame from the first base. V is reduced by 9 bases and J by 1 base, leaving a spacing of 5 bases between them. CDR1 is given as ENHRY and CDR2 as SYGVKD, both from the germline V gene. In Seattle, one collaborating source enrolled patients while the infection was active and tracked those patients longitudinally over the course of disease. Whole blood was collected in K2EDTA tubes by collaborating institutions according to the institutions' own protocols. For TCRbeta analysis, collaborators shipped samples as frozen whole blood, isolated PBMCs, or DNA extracted from either of those sample types.

The receptor was isolated from an older woman with COVID-19, enrolled during active disease. The chain is made from TRBV10-3 and TRBJ2-3; confidence is insufficient to name the D gene. The specimen was peripheral blood. The DNA sequence reads TGTGCCATTCAGGGCACAGATACGCAGTATTTT. It is translated as CAIQGTDTQYF.